This TCR beta chain was obtained from a study of OX40 agonist ivuxolimab in advanced cancers. Study-level information: Head and neck, renal cell, melanoma or hepatocellular carcinoma were the cancers that dose-escalation patients had. Therapy given before enrollment (anti-PD-1, anti-PD-L1 or anti-CTLA-4) was allowed, and roughly 42% had some. A partial response was reached by three patients: one with hepatocellular carcinoma and two with cutaneous melanoma. Study-level findings and limits: Some nonresponders additionally presented with little normalized T-cell clonal expansion.

The assay was immunoSEQ multiplex PCR, and TCRdb's table has in-frame clones only and misses some. The sample includes 69,000 or so clones, roughly 85% of them seen just once. This clone appeared a few times. The antigen is not known. Germline V gives CDR1 SGHRS, CDR2 YFSETQ. This CDR3 is 15 amino acids long. J lost 3 bases, V lost 3 bases, and 4 bases had no gene match. The sequence was obtained from an adult with an advanced solid tumor such as melanoma, head and neck, liver or kidney cancer. The J gene is TRBJ2-3, the V gene TRBV5-1; 10 nucleotides line up with TRBD2. The sequencing here drew on CD4+ or CD8+ T cells sorted from blood, taken in a trial of the OX40 agonist ivuxolimab. DNA for the CDR3: TGCGCCAGCAGCTGGCTAGCGGGGGCGACAGATACGCAGTATTTT. It translates to CASSWLAGATDTQYF.